This TCR beta chain was observed in a study of blood T cell repertoires in COVID-19. On the study more broadly: Collection of acute and convalescent COVID-19 samples took place in the United States, Italy and Spain.

Trimming stripped 0 bases from V and 4 bases from J, with 10 bases between. From germline, CDR1 is SGHNT and CDR2 YYREEE (reference sequence). The CDR3 contains 14 residues. Assay: immunoSEQ multiplex PCR; the TCRdb copy retains only in-frame clones and omits some. The sample has about 140,000 clones, 70% to 90% seen once; the top ten hold about 10%. This clone was seen a handful of times. The specimen sequenced was peripheral blood. This clonotype originated in an elderly woman with acute or convalescent COVID-19. V and J are TRBV5-4 and TRBJ1-1; D unresolved. For the CDR3, the DNA is TGTGCCAGCAGCTTGGGTCGGTCGAGCACTGAAGCTTTCTTT. Its protein product is CASSLGRSSTEAFF.